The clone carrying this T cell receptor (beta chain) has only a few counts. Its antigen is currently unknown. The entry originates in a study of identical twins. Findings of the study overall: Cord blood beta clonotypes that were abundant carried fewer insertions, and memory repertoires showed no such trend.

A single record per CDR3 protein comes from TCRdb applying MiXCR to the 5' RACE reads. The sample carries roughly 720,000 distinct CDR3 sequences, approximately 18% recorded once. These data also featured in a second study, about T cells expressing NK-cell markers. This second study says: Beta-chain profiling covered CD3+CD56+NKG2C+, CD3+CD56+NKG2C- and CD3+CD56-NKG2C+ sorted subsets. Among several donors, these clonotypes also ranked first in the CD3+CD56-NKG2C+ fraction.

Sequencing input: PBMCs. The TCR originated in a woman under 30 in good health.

CDR3 in DNA: TGTGCCACTCGCCGGACTAGCGGGGGGTCCTACGAGCAGTACTTC. It translates to CATRRTSGGSYEQYF. V and J are TRBV6-1 and TRBJ2-7, with TRBD2 identical over 14 bases. Germline-derived CDR1 and CDR2 are MNHNS and SASEGT. The J segment lost 1 base and the V segment lost 10 bases, leaving 6 bases of the junction unmatched. This CDR3 is built from 15 residues.